This TCR beta chain came from a study of CD8 T cells in ankylosing spondylitis. Study conclusions and caveats: Clones that were linked to disease were CD8+ and were relatively rare in peripheral blood. There was a TCR beta motif, made of several highly homologous variants, that appeared characteristic of ankylosing spondylitis blood. As reported, disease-linked clones showed significant enrichment in matched ankylosing spondylitis synovial fluid.

At least ten counts were recorded for this clonotype. Its antigen is not identified. Each TCR beta library was made by quantitative 5'-RACE that incorporated molecular barcodes. TCRdb fed the 5' RACE reads into MiXCR, producing one record per CDR3 protein. The sample has 30,000 to 35,000 distinct CDR3 sequences; more than 25% are singletons. CDR3 length: 13 residues. Trimming left V 4 bases short and J 5 bases short, with 10 bases between. Germline V gene data show CDR1 as MNHEY and CDR2 as SVGAGI. The sequence came from a male donor with ankylosing spondylitis. The sequenced sample was synovial fluid, either unsorted or a sorted T cell fraction (not recorded which). The V and J genes are TRBV6-5 and TRBJ2-3, with D tentatively TRBD1 or TRBD2 (5 bases each). CDR3 sequence: CASSSGLLDTQYF. CDR3 in DNA: TGTGCCAGCAGTTCGGGGCTACTAGATACGCAGTATTTT.